Following are 25 T cell receptor beta chains from one sample sequenced in a study of cytomegalovirus exposure and HLA in healthy donors. Both 60 Vbeta primers and 13 Jbeta primers went into the PCR. Libraries were prepared by immunoSEQ multiplex PCR; TCRdb keeps only in-frame clonotypes and omits some of them. The data contain 150,000 to 200,000 clones, 84% of them seen just once; the ten biggest clones take up under 5%. Sample: PBMCs. The receptors derive from a young man in good health and CMV-seronegative.

This clone was counted a single time. This chain links TRBV4-1 with TRBJ1-4; D remains unclear. Germline assignment: CDR1 MGHRA and CDR2 YSYEKL. The ends were cut back, 9 bases at V and 8 bases at J, with 7 bases in the middle. The CDR3 has 10 amino acids. CDR3 protein: CASMSEKLFF. The CDR3 nucleotides are TGCGCCAGTATGTCCGAAAAACTGTTTTTT.

The chain uses TRBV7-8 and TRBJ2-1, with TRBD1 matching over 10 bases. The ends lost 5 bases at V and 9 bases at J; junction bases unmatched: 7. The CDR3 runs to 14 residues. In germline, CDR1 is SGHVS, CDR2 FQNEAQ. In DNA, the CDR3 is TGTGCCAGCAGCCACGGGACAGGGGTTGTTGAGCAGTTCTTC. Amino acid sequence: CASSHGTGVVEQFF.

The chain has TRBV7-9 and TRBJ2-7; TRBD2 might be the D (7 bases). In germline, CDR1 is SEHNR, CDR2 FQNEAQ (reference sequence). V dropped 7 bases and J dropped 5 bases, with 18 bases sitting between them. The CDR3 is made up of 14 amino acids. CDR3 sequence (DNA): TGTGCCAGCACCGACAGAGGGGGGGGCCACGAGCAGTACTTC. Translating gives CASTDRGGGHEQYF.

Points on this clone: The junction departs from germline at one end; a sequencing error may be responsible. The V gene is TRBV7-7, the J gene TRBJ2-5, with 10 bases that match TRBD2. CDR3 length equals 14 residues. CDR1 is SSHAT and CDR2 is FNYEAQ in the germline V gene (reference sequence). CDR3 nucleotides: TGTGCTAGCAGCATATCGACTAGCGGGGAGACCCAGTACTTC. This encodes CASSISTSGETQYF.

This clone appeared a few times. This sequence joins TRBV19 and TRBJ2-2; D might be TRBD1 (6 bases). Looked up from germline, CDR1 is LNHDA and CDR2 is SQIVND (reference sequence). V was clipped by 5 bases and J by 4 bases, with 11 bases between them. The CDR3 is made up of 14 amino acids. The CDR3 DNA reads TGTGCCAGTAGTCGTCAGGGGTCCACCGGGGAGCTGTTTTTT. Translated, it gives CASSRQGSTGELFF.

The V call is TRBV7-8, the J call TRBJ2-7, with D possibly matching TRBD2 (5 bases). V was trimmed by 5 bases and J by 5 bases, leaving 16 bases between them. This CDR3 is 14 amino acids long. Germline V CDR1 and CDR2: SGHVS, FQNEAQ. The CDR3 nucleotides read TGTGCCAGCAGCGAAACCGCACTAGTTAACGAGCAGTACTTC. The encoded protein is CASSETALVNEQYF. Based on the CDR3 plus reference TRBV7-8 and TRBJ2-7, the full variable domain is GAGVSQSPRYKVAKRGQDVALRCDPISGHVSLFWYQQALGQGPEFLTYFQNEAQLDKSGLPSDRFFAERPEGSVSTLKIQRTQQEDSAVYLCASSETALVNEQYFGPGTRLTVT.

The chain links TRBV7-8 to TRBJ1-4; D is possibly TRBD1 (5 bases). Deletions cut 6 bases from V and 8 bases from J, with 22 bases between. Germline V gives CDR1 SGHVS, CDR2 FQNEAQ. This CDR3 comprises 16 residues. The CDR3 sequence: CASRGGSFGKREKLFF. The CDR3 nucleotides read TGTGCCAGCAGGGGGGGGTCTTTCGGGAAGCGAGAAAAACTGTTTTTT.

The J gene is TRBJ1-1, the V gene TRBV9; 9 bases agree with TRBD1. CDR1 is SGDLS, CDR2 YYNGEE, per germline. V lost 0 bases, J lost 6 bases, and 3 bases stayed unmatched. The CDR3 spans 14 residues. CDR3 sequence (DNA): TGTGCCAGCAGCGTAGGGACAGGGGCCGCTGAAGCTTTCTTT. It translates to CASSVGTGAAEAFF. The entire variable domain, with the rest obtained from reference TRBV9 and TRBJ1-1, is as follows: DSGVTQTPKHLITATGQRVTLRCSPRSGDLSVYWYQQSLDQGLQFLIQYYNGEERAKGNILERFSAQQFPDLHSELNLSSLELGDSALYFCASSVGTGAAEAFFGQGTRLTVV.

This clone has just one count. The genes are TRBV10-3 and TRBJ1-1, with TRBD1 identical over 9 bases. Trimming at V came to 4 bases and at J to 5 bases, leaving 8 bases not matched to a gene. Germline loops: CDR1 ENHRY, CDR2 SYGVKD. CDR3 size: 15 residues. The CDR3 loop is CAISVLTGGGTEAFF. CDR3 coding DNA: TGTGCCATCAGTGTACTAACAGGGGGCGGGACTGAAGCTTTCTTT.

V is TRBV6-1 and J is TRBJ1-6; D is perhaps TRBD1 (5 bases). Germline loops: CDR1 MNHNS, CDR2 SASEGT. The V end lost 5 bases, the J end lost 5 bases, and 10 bases lay between the germline ends. CDR3 length: 14 amino acids. The CDR3 DNA is TGTGCCAGCAGTCCCCGACAGAATAATTCACCCCTCCACTTT. Its protein is CASSPRQNNSPLHF.

The rearrangement joins TRBV6-5 to TRBJ2-3, with D hard to call. Per the germline V gene, CDR1 is MNHEY and CDR2 is SVGAGI. The CDR3 is 12 amino acids. V lost 5 bases to trimming and J lost 6 bases, with 9 bases between them. CDR3 in amino acids: CASSPLVDTQYF. The DNA of the CDR3 is TGTGCCAGCAGTCCTCTCGTGGATACGCAGTATTTT.

The chain combines TRBV30 with TRBJ1-3; D uncertain. The V gene's germline CDR1 is GTSNPN and CDR2 SVGIG (reference sequence). This CDR3 contains 15 residues. V gave up 6 bases and J gave up 0 bases, with 15 bases separating them. CDR3 loop: CACLAQETSGNTIYF. The CDR3 DNA is TGTGCCTGTCTTGCCCAGGAAACCTCTGGAAACACCATATATTTT.

This clone was detected once. The chain joins TRBV6-1 to TRBJ2-7, with 8 bases fitting TRBD1. Germline lookup yields CDR1 MNHNS and CDR2 SASEGT. With 7 bases clipped from V and 7 bases from J, the junction kept 12 bases outside the gene matches. The CDR3 runs to 14 residues. The CDR3 bases are TGTGCCAGCACCCCAGGGGACAGGTGGAAGGAGCAGTACTTC. This gives the protein CASTPGDRWKEQYF.

V and J are TRBV18 and TRBJ1-2, with 7 bases matching TRBD1. The germline CDR1 and CDR2 sequences are KGHSH and LQKENI. The V gene end was trimmed by 3 bases and the J gene end by 5 bases; junction bases not matched to a gene: 6. CDR3 length: 14 amino acids. The CDR3: CASSPLDRLYGYTF. The CDR3 DNA follows: TGTGCCAGCTCACCTTTGGACAGGCTTTATGGCTACACCTTC.

The rearrangement uses TRBV7-8 and TRBJ1-5; 10 bases agree with TRBD1. The germline CDR1 and CDR2 sequences are SGHVS and FQNEAQ. The trim removed 8 bases at V and 8 bases at J, leaving 9 bases unmatched. CDR3 length: 14 residues. CDR3 nucleotides: TGTGCCAGCGCCCGGGACAGGGGATATGAGCCCCAGCATTTT. It is translated as CASARDRGYEPQHF.

V and J are TRBV27 and TRBJ2-5; tentative D call: TRBD2 (5 bases). The J call may be in error: the DNA end matches TRBJ2-7 better. The V gene's germline CDR1 is MNHEY and CDR2 SMNVEV (reference sequence). The CDR3 covers 14 residues. The CDR3 DNA reads TGTGCCAGCGGCCCACGGGGATTTGGCTACGAGCAGTACTTC. This codes for CASGPRGFGYEQYF.

V is TRBV6-6 and J is TRBJ2-2; a weak D match, TRBD2 (5 bases). Deletions cut 8 bases from V and 4 bases from J, with 8 bases between. Germline V gene lookup returns CDR1 MNHNY and CDR2 SVGAGI (reference sequence). The CDR3 extends over 12 amino acids. The CDR3 here is CASGSTTGELFF. The CDR3, as DNA: TGTGCCAGCGGGAGTACCACCGGGGAGCTGTTTTTT.

J is TRBJ2-3 and V is TRBV7-3, with 14 bases lining up with TRBD2. CDR1 is SGHTA, CDR2 FQGTGA, per germline. The CDR3 has 14 amino acids. J was trimmed by 10 bases and V by 4 bases; bases with no gene match: 4. The CDR3 region has the DNA TGTGCCAGCAGCTCCGGGACTAGCGGGGGAGCGCAGTATTTT. It translates to CASSSGTSGGAQYF.

The chain carries TRBV28 and TRBJ1-4; 7 bases are shared with TRBD1. This CDR3 has 16 amino acids. Germline CDR1 reads MDHEN; CDR2 reads SYDVKM. Germline trimming cut 6 bases from V and 5 bases from J; bases unmatched to any gene: 12. CDR3 in DNA: TGTGCCAGCAGCCCAGGGGGGTCACCTGCGAATGAAAAACTGTTTTTT. Protein product: CASSPGGSPANEKLFF.

The rearrangement links TRBV6-6 to TRBJ2-1, with no clear D. CDR1 and CDR2 (germline): MNHNY, SVGAGI (reference sequence). This CDR3 is 13 amino acids long. The germline V and J ends were trimmed by 3 bases and 2 bases, with 5 bases remaining between them. In nucleotides, the CDR3 is TGTGCCAGCAGTTATATCGCCTACAATGAGCAGTTCTTC. The encoded protein is CASSYIAYNEQFF.

The V gene is TRBV19, the J gene TRBJ1-1; TRBD1 matches at 7 bases. Looked up from germline, CDR1 is LNHDA and CDR2 is SQIVND (reference sequence). This CDR3 has 14 residues. The ends lost 5 bases at V and 0 bases at J; junction bases unmatched: 3. The chain's CDR3 is CASSATGLNTEAFF. The CDR3 coding sequence is TGTGCCAGTAGTGCGACAGGGCTGAACACTGAAGCTTTCTTT.

The J gene is TRBJ2-7, the V gene TRBV29-1; TRBD1 matches at 8 bases. Per the germline V gene, CDR1 is SQVTM and CDR2 is ANQGSEA. V was pared by 7 bases and J by 3 bases, with 8 bases of the junction left unmatched. This CDR3 comprises 13 residues. In DNA, the CDR3 is TGCAGCGCTCGGACAGGGCGGGGCTACGAGCAGTACTTC. Its translation: CSARTGRGYEQYF.

V and J are TRBV5-1 and TRBJ2-7, with TRBD1 as a possible D gene (5 bases). Between the trimmed V and J ends, which lost 0 bases and 3 bases, there was a span of 13 bases. The V gene's germline CDR1 is SGHRS and CDR2 YFSETQ. This CDR3 has 15 amino acids. CDR3 coding DNA: TGCGCCAGCAGCTTGGAGGTAACAGGTATCTACGAGCAGTACTTC. Protein sequence: CASSLEVTGIYEQYF.

This clone is a singleton in its sample. The chain couples TRBV4-1 to TRBJ2-7; D gene uncertain. CDR3 length: 15 amino acids. From germline, CDR1 is MGHRA and CDR2 YSYEKL. Trimming removed 3 bases from V and 4 bases from J, with 16 bases in between. This CDR3 reads CASSHDSSALYEQYF. CDR3 nucleotide sequence: TGCGCCAGCAGCCATGACTCCTCCGCCCTATACGAGCAGTACTTC.

The chain uses TRBV7-2 and TRBJ2-1, with 14 nucleotides matching TRBD2. CDR3 length: 18 residues. V gave up 4 bases and J gave up 6 bases; unmatched junction bases: 11. Per germline, CDR1 SGHTA and CDR2 FQGNSA. CDR3 coding DNA: TGTGCCAGCAGCTCACCGGGACTAGCGGGAGCCCTCCTCAATGAGCAGTTCTTC. Amino acid sequence: CASSSPGLAGALLNEQFF.